These 17 T cell receptor beta chains were all obtained from the same sample, sequenced in a study of T cell changes during pregnancy in multiple sclerosis. Repertoires were generated with immunoSEQ multiplex PCR, while TCRdb's copy carries only in-frame clones and drops some. Of some 30,000 clones listed, roughly nine tenths were seen once; the top ten hold around 10%. The source material was CD8+ T cells from peripheral blood mononuclear cells, sampled in the third trimester of pregnancy. The receptors originated from a female donor with multiple sclerosis, enrolled in a pregnancy study.

This clone qualifies as large. The chain has TRBV19 and TRBJ2-1; TRBD2 matches 11 bases. Germline lookup yields CDR1 LNHDA and CDR2 SQIVND (reference sequence). With V trimmed by 8 bases and J by 5 bases, 2 bases remained unmatched. This CDR3 is 13 amino acids long. This chain's CDR3 is CASSSGGNNEQFF. In nucleotides, the CDR3 is TGTGCCAGTTCTAGCGGGGGGAACAATGAGCAGTTCTTC.

This clone was counted a single time. The chain links TRBV6-1 to TRBJ2-1; D perhaps matches TRBD2 (6 bases). The CDR3 runs to 14 residues. Germline CDR1 and CDR2: MNHNS and SASEGT. Trimming removed 5 bases at V and 3 bases at J, with 11 bases between. CDR3 sequence: CASSSGLDYNEQFF. In DNA form, the CDR3 reads TGTGCCAGCAGTTCGGGACTCGACTACAATGAGCAGTTCTTC.

This chain joins TRBV5-1 and TRBJ2-7, with D possibly being TRBD1 (5 bases). Trimming removed 0 bases from V and 2 bases from J, with 12 bases in between. This CDR3 comprises 15 residues. Looked up from germline, CDR1 is SGHRS and CDR2 is YFSETQ. CDR3 amino acids: CASSLELDNPYEQYF. The CDR3 DNA reads as TGCGCCAGCAGCTTGGAACTGGACAACCCCTACGAGCAGTACTTC.

This chain links TRBV7-9 with TRBJ2-5; 8 bases line up with TRBD2. Germline assignment: CDR1 SEHNR and CDR2 FQNEAQ (reference sequence). CDR3 length equals 15 residues. J gave up 2 bases and V 3 bases, and 5 bases lay outside the gene matches. The CDR3 sequence is CASSFSGGQQETQYF. The CDR3 DNA reads as TGTGCCAGCAGCTTCAGCGGGGGACAACAAGAGACCCAGTACTTC.

V and J are TRBV7-3 and TRBJ2-1, with D tentatively TRBD2 (5 bases). The CDR3 is 15 residues long. Germline V gene data show CDR1 as SGHTA and CDR2 as FQGTGA. The V gene lost 6 bases and the J gene lost 3 bases, with 15 bases spanning the gap. CDR3 in DNA: TGTGCCAGCAGTTCCACTGTAGCGCGCTACAATGAGCAGTTCTTC. Translated: CASSSTVARYNEQFF.

CDR3 sequence reads: CASSGRRAYGYTF. CDR3 coding DNA: TGTGCCAGCAGCGGACGGAGGGCCTATGGCTACACCTTC. This chain uses TRBV2 with TRBJ1-2; unclear D gene. From germline, CDR1 is SNHLY and CDR2 FYNNEI. V was clipped by 6 bases and J by 4 bases, with 12 bases between them. CDR3 length equals 13 residues. Filled out from reference TRBV2 and TRBJ1-2, the complete variable domain reads EPEVTQTPSHQVTQMGQEVILRCVPISNHLYFYWYRQILGQKVEFLVSFYNNEISEKSEIFDDQFSVERPDGSNFTLKIRSTKLEDSAMYFCASSGRRAYGYTFGSGTRLTVV.

This sequence joins TRBV28 and TRBJ2-1; possible D gene TRBD2, 6 bases. Germline V gene lookup returns CDR1 MDHEN and CDR2 SYDVKM. This CDR3 spans 17 amino acids. The ends were cut back, 2 bases at V and 6 bases at J, with 20 bases in the middle. DNA for the CDR3: TGTGCCAGCAGTTTAATGTTGTGGCTAGCGACCTTCAATGAGCAGTTCTTC. This translates into CASSLMLWLATFNEQFF.

The chain combines TRBV12-2 with TRBJ1-5. TRBV12-2 is assigned pseudogene status. CDR3 length: 14 residues. This chain's CDR3 is CASRPGGRGQPQHF. The CDR3 coding sequence is TGTGCAAGTCGCCCCGGGGGGAGGGGCCAGCCCCAGCATTTT.

The chain combines TRBV6-5 with TRBJ2-5; D unresolved. This CDR3 has 14 amino acids. V was shortened by 2 bases and J by 1 base, with 8 bases between the two germline ends. Germline-derived CDR1 and CDR2 are MNHEY and SVGAGI. CDR3 residues: CASSYGTAQETQYF. In nucleotides, the CDR3 is TGTGCCAGCAGTTACGGCACAGCCCAAGAGACCCAGTACTTC.

V gene TRBV21-1 combines with J gene TRBJ1-5; the table's D call, TRBD1, has no DNA check behind it. TRBV21-1 is flagged as a pseudogene. This CDR3 region has 14 residues. The CDR3 region has the DNA TGTGCCAGCAGCAAAGGACAGGGAAATCAGCCCCAGCATTTT. Its protein is CASSKGQGNQPQHF.

This chain links TRBV27 with TRBJ1-5; D is ambiguous. The CDR3 consists of 13 residues. V was pared by 5 bases and J by 3 bases, with 8 bases between. CDR1 is MNHEY, CDR2 SMNVEV, per germline (reference sequence). The CDR3 spells CASSRGPNQPQHF. CDR3 nucleotide sequence: TGTGCCAGCAGTCGAGGTCCCAATCAGCCCCAGCATTTT.

CDR3 sequence reads: CASSDSADTQYF. In nucleotides, the CDR3 is TGTGCCAGCAGCGATTCGGCAGATACGCAGTATTTT. V usage is TRBV9 and J usage is TRBJ2-3; D call uncertain. The germline V gene encodes CDR1 SGDLS and CDR2 YYNGEE. The CDR3 has 12 residues. The V end was cut by 3 bases, the J end by 4 bases, with 6 bases between.

V gene TRBV2 combines with J gene TRBJ2-7; D remains unclear. Trimming took off 2 bases at V and 0 bases at J, with 5 bases between the two ends. In germline, CDR1 is SNHLY, CDR2 FYNNEI. This CDR3 comprises 13 residues. The CDR3 protein is CASSENFSYEQYF. DNA of the CDR3: TGTGCCAGCAGTGAAAACTTCTCCTACGAGCAGTACTTC.

The rearrangement links TRBV6-6 to TRBJ1-1; perhaps TRBD1 as D (5 bases). Between the trimmed V and J ends, which lost 6 bases and 1 base, there was a span of 9 bases. Germline V CDR1 and CDR2: MNHNY, SVGAGI (reference sequence). The CDR3 is made up of 13 amino acids. As DNA, the CDR3 is TGTGCCAGCAGCGAAGACAGGAACACTGAAGCTTTCTTT. Its translation: CASSEDRNTEAFF.

This clone was counted between two and nine times. V usage is TRBV29-1 and J usage is TRBJ1-1, with D perhaps TRBD1 (6 bases). Trimming removed 4 bases from V and 4 bases from J, with 7 bases in between. This CDR3 is 11 amino acids long. Germline CDR1 SQVTM, CDR2 ANQGSEA. CDR3 nucleotide sequence: TGCAGCGTTGTAGGGGGCACTGAAGCTTTCTTT. Its protein product is CSVVGGTEAFF.

This clone was detected only once. The rearrangement joins TRBV5-4 to TRBJ1-4; D gene ambiguous. The V end lost 1 base, the J end lost 4 bases, and 8 bases lay between the germline ends. The germline V gene has CDR1 SGHNT and CDR2 YYREEE (reference sequence). This CDR3 has 14 residues. The CDR3: CASSLNPINEKLFF. The CDR3 nucleotides are TGTGCCAGCAGCTTGAATCCCATTAATGAAAAACTGTTTTTT.

The gene calls are TRBV27 and TRBJ1-5; TRBD1 aligns across 8 bases. V was clipped by 6 bases and J by 5 bases; unmatched bases: 9. The CDR3 covers 15 residues. Germline V gives CDR1 MNHEY, CDR2 SMNVEV (reference sequence). CDR3 loop: CASRDRVHSYQPQHF. CDR3 coding DNA: TGTGCCAGCAGGGACAGGGTTCATTCGTATCAGCCCCAGCATTTT.